Listed below are T cell receptor beta chains from one sample, sequenced in a study of identical twins. TCRdb reprocessed the 5' RACE reads with MiXCR, giving one entry per CDR3 protein. The repertoire holds just under 650,000 distinct CDR3 sequences, under 8.5% seen once, with 1.6% in the top ten. The same sample was also used in a study of yellow fever vaccine responses in identical twins.

The sequenced material came from PBMCs. Every receptor here comes from a woman under 30 in good health. Both conserved end residues are part of each CDR3. Each record gives: J gene, V gene, clone size, D gene, CDR3 protein, CDR3 DNA. A D gene is named only where the DNA matches it firmly. Clone size is given for some rows only: seen once, a few or many times, or a class if the clone is expanded.

TRBJ2-7 | TRBV3-1 | few | TRBD1 | CASSQAPGQYYEQYF | TGTGCCAGCAGCCAAGCGCCGGGACAGTACTACGAGCAGTACTTC
TRBJ2-2 | TRBV5-1 | . | TRBD1 | CASSRTAGTGNTGELFF | TGCGCCAGCAGCCGTACCGCCGGGACAGGGAACACCGGGGAGCTGTTTTTT
TRBJ2-5 | TRBV10-3 | . | TRBD1 | CAISESQGALGETQYF | TGTGCCATCAGTGAGTCTCAGGGGGCGTTGGGAGAGACCCAGTACTTC
TRBJ2-2 | TRBV29-1 | many | . | CSVLIGGNTGELFF | TGCAGCGTCTTGATAGGCGGAAACACCGGGGAGCTGTTTTTT
TRBJ2-7 | TRBV7-9 | few | TRBD1 | CASSLEQGGDYEQYF | TGTGCCAGCAGCTTAGAACAGGGGGGCGACTACGAGCAGTACTTC
TRBJ2-2 | TRBV29-1 | . | . | CSVDNTGGLFF | TGCAGCGTCGATAACACCGGGGGGCTGTTTTTT
TRBJ2-1 | TRBV3-1 | many | TRBD2 | CASSQGIVGPVLAGKQFF | TGTGCCAGCAGCCAAGGAATAGTCGGGCCAGTACTAGCGGGGAAGCAGTTCTTC
TRBJ2-7 | TRBV3-1 | few | TRBD2 | CASSQGAGVRGEQYF | TGTGCCAGCAGCCAAGGGGCGGGAGTAAGGGGCGAGCAGTACTTC
TRBJ1-2 | TRBV24-1 | . | . | CATSDAATVSGYTF | TGTGCCACCAGTGATGCGGCGACCGTGAGTGGCTACACCTTC
TRBJ2-5 | TRBV10-3 | . | . | CAISESLDRLETQYF | TGTGCCATCAGTGAGTCGTTGGACCGTCTGGAGACCCAGTACTTC
TRBJ1-2 | TRBV7-9 | many | TRBD1 | CASSRPGQLYGYTF | TGTGCCAGCAGCCGACCGGGACAGCTGTATGGCTACACCTTC
TRBJ2-2 | TRBV7-3 | . | TRBD2 | CASSLSSGSFTGELFF | TGTGCCAGCAGCTTAAGTAGCGGGAGTTTCACCGGGGAGCTGTTTTTT
TRBJ2-3 | TRBV6-2/TRBV6-3 | . | TRBD2 | CASSQAGGMYTQYF | TGTGCCAGCAGCCAAGCGGGGGGAATGTATACGCAGTATTTT
TRBJ2-1 | TRBV12-3/TRBV12-4 | many | TRBD2 | CASSFSGGALNEQFF | TGTGCCAGCAGCTTTAGCGGGGGGGCCTTAAATGAGCAGTTCTTC
TRBJ2-6 | TRBV15 | . | . | CATSRVEGVLGANVLTF | TGTGCCACCAGCAGAGTCGAAGGGGTGCTTGGGGCCAACGTCCTGACTTTC
TRBJ2-5 | TRBV29-1 | few | TRBD1 | CSAQGGQGIQETQYF | TGCAGCGCCCAGGGGGGACAGGGGATACAAGAGACCCAGTACTTC
TRBJ2-7 | TRBV29-1 | few | TRBD2 | CSVLVSGRSSYEQYF | TGCAGCGTTCTTGTCAGCGGGAGGAGCTCCTACGAGCAGTACTTC
TRBJ2-2 | TRBV12-3/TRBV12-4 | few | TRBD1 | CASRRQGSRELFF | TGTGCCAGCAGGAGACAGGGTTCCAGGGAGCTGTTTTTT
TRBJ1-1 | TRBV20-1 | many | . | CRSGMMNTEVFF | TGCAGGTCCGGGATGATGAACACTGAAGTTTTCTTT